The 16 T cell receptor beta chains below come from one sample, sequenced in a study of blood T cell repertoires in COVID-19. Data came from immunoSEQ multiplex PCR; TCRdb stores just in-frame clones and leaves some out. The repertoire includes a few hundred thousand clones, 70% to 90% of them detected once, and less than 9.5% sits in the top ten. Sequenced sample: peripheral blood. The receptor source for this set is a woman aged 50 to 60 who had recovered from COVID-19.

This clone was seen once. The genes are TRBV2 and TRBJ1-3, with TRBD1 identical over 7 bases. The germline CDR1 and CDR2 sequences are SNHLY and FYNNEI. Germline trimming cut 9 bases from V and 0 bases from J; bases unmatched to any gene: 5. The CDR3 runs to 14 residues. CDR3 coding DNA: TGTGCCAGTAGACAGGGAAGCTCTGGAAACACCATATATTTT. Protein sequence: CASRQGSSGNTIYF.

V is TRBV18 and J is TRBJ2-2; D perhaps matches TRBD1 (5 bases). The CDR3 consists of 16 residues. Germline lookup yields CDR1 KGHSH and CDR2 LQKENI. Trimming removed 5 bases at V and 0 bases at J, with 13 bases between. The CDR3 coding sequence is TGTGCCAGCTCAACTACAGGACATGCGAACACCGGGGAGCTGTTTTTT. This translates into CASSTTGHANTGELFF.

In the case of this clone: Other DNA sequences in this sample translate to the same CDR3. The chain links TRBV15 to TRBJ2-7, with a weak D call TRBD1 (5 bases). Germline V gene lookup returns CDR1 LNHNV and CDR2 YYDKDF (reference sequence). The CDR3 runs to 13 residues. Between the trimmed V and J ends, which lost 0 bases and 4 bases, there was a span of 7 bases. The CDR3 is CATSRDRGYEQYF. In nucleotides, the CDR3 is TGTGCCACCAGCAGAGATAGGGGTTACGAGCAGTACTTC.

The CDR3 DNA is TGTGCCAGCTCCCAGGACACCGGGGAGCTGTTTTTT. The encoded protein is CASSQDTGELFF. The genes are TRBV18 and TRBJ2-2; no clear D. Germline V gives CDR1 KGHSH, CDR2 LQKENI. This CDR3 has 12 residues. Trimming left V 6 bases short and J 3 bases short, with 5 bases between.

V gene TRBV19 combines with J gene TRBJ2-2, with a possible D match to TRBD2 (6 bases). Trimming took 10 bases from V and 4 from J, leaving 13 bases between them. This CDR3 region has 13 residues. Germline V gene data show CDR1 as LNHDA and CDR2 as SQIVND (reference sequence). CDR3 coding DNA: TGTGCCACTAAGCTAGCGAGCACCGGGGAGCTGTTTTTT. Translating gives CATKLASTGELFF.

The chain recombines TRBV6-5 with TRBJ2-7, with 10 bases aligning to TRBD2. This CDR3 has 15 amino acids. The germline V gene encodes CDR1 MNHEY and CDR2 SVGAGI. The V segment lost 7 bases and the J segment 3 bases; nucleotides outside the gene matches: 9. DNA of the CDR3: TGTGCCAGCAAACCCGCCGGGACTAGCGACTACGAGCAGTACTTC. The encoded protein is CASKPAGTSDYEQYF.

The CDR3 loop is CSVEDQGAGGYTF. The DNA of the CDR3 is TGCAGCGTTGAAGACCAGGGGGCGGGCGGCTACACCTTC. The chain joins TRBV29-1 to TRBJ1-2, with TRBD1 identical over 8 bases. Trimming at V came to 0 bases and at J to 8 bases, leaving 5 bases not matched to a gene. The CDR3 runs to 13 residues. CDR1 is SQVTM, CDR2 ANQGSEA, per germline.

The V and J genes are TRBV5-1 and TRBJ2-3; weak D call: TRBD1 (6 bases). The CDR3 runs 14 residues. V dropped 3 bases and J dropped 2 bases, with 10 bases sitting between them. Germline CDR1 is SGHRS and CDR2 is YFSETQ. This CDR3 reads CASSWTDPTDTQYF. The CDR3 DNA follows: TGCGCCAGCAGCTGGACAGACCCCACAGATACGCAGTATTTT.

The chain carries TRBV7-9 and TRBJ1-3; TRBD1 matches 8 bases. CDR3 length equals 18 residues. V dropped 5 bases and J dropped 0; count of bases not matched to a gene: 12. Germline lookup yields CDR1 SEHNR and CDR2 FQNEAQ (reference sequence). DNA for the CDR3: TGTGCCAGCAGCATTTTAAGGGGACAGGCGAGCTCTGGAAACACCATATATTTT. It encodes CASSILRGQASSGNTIYF.

CDR3 sequence reads: CASSFSGDRAEGYTF. CDR3 in DNA: TGCGCCAGCAGCTTTTCCGGGGACAGGGCAGAGGGCTACACCTTC. This chain connects TRBV5-1 to TRBJ1-2, with TRBD1 matching 9 bases. The CDR3 is made up of 15 amino acids. Germline values: CDR1 SGHRS, CDR2 YFSETQ. The V and J ends lost 2 bases and 8 bases, in that order; junction bases with no gene match: 10.

Only a few counts were recorded for this clone. One end of the junction does not line up with germline, which may come from a read error. V and J are TRBV6-1 and TRBJ1-6; the D gene is possibly TRBD1 (6 bases). This CDR3 contains 13 residues. Germline assignment: CDR1 MNHNS and CDR2 SASEGT. The CDR3 loop is CASREGGDSPLHF. The CDR3 bases are TGTGCCAGCAGGGAAGGGGGGGATTCACCCCTCCACTTT.

The V call is TRBV7-6, the J call TRBJ2-5, with TRBD2 matching 9 bases. Germline trimming cut 4 bases from V and 7 bases from J; bases unmatched to any gene: 13. Germline CDR1 reads SGHVS; CDR2 reads FNYEAQ. This CDR3 contains 16 residues. The CDR3 DNA reads as TGTGCCAGCAGCTCAAGCGTGGGTCGAGCGGGGGGGACCCAGTACTTC. Translation: CASSSSVGRAGGTQYF.

The genes are TRBV18 and TRBJ2-5; 9 nucleotides agree with TRBD1. The CDR3 extends over 15 amino acids. The junction had 12 bases not matched to a gene; V was cut back by 8 bases and J by 5 bases. Germline V gives CDR1 KGHSH, CDR2 LQKENI. The CDR3 is CASTTGQGTRETQYF. The DNA for the CDR3 is TGTGCCAGCACAACAGGACAGGGGACGCGTGAGACCCAGTACTTC.

This clone was detected once. The rearrangement uses TRBV28 and TRBJ1-1; possibly TRBD1 for D (5 bases). Germline CDR1 MDHEN, CDR2 SYDVKM. The CDR3 length is 14 residues. Between the trimmed V and J ends, which lost 5 bases and 3 bases, there was a span of 13 bases. This chain's CDR3 is CASSQPSRDTEAFF. CDR3 bases: TGTGCCAGCAGTCAACCGAGCAGGGACACTGAAGCTTTCTTT.

This clone was seen a few times. The genes are TRBV19 and TRBJ1-2; D is uncertain. This CDR3 has 13 amino acids. Germline V gene data show CDR1 as LNHDA and CDR2 as SQIVND (reference sequence). V shed 3 bases and J shed 6 bases, with 11 bases lying between them. The CDR3 loop is CASSMVRRDGYTF. The CDR3 DNA reads as TGTGCCAGTAGTATGGTTCGGAGGGATGGCTACACCTTC.

The V call is TRBV5-4, the J call TRBJ2-7; possible D gene TRBD1, 6 bases. The length of the CDR3 is 13 residues. The V and J ends lost 4 bases and 4 bases respectively, with 12 bases between them. Germline lookup yields CDR1 SGHNT and CDR2 YYREEE (reference sequence). The CDR3 bases are TGTGCCAGCAGCCGCGCGACAGGATACGAGCAGTACTTC. Protein sequence: CASSRATGYEQYF. Full variable domain (outside the CDR3, taken from reference TRBV5-4 and TRBJ2-7): ETGVTQSPTHLIKTRGQQVTLRCSSQSGHNTVSWYQQALGQGPQFIFQYYREEENGRGNFPPRFSGLQFPNYSSELNVNALELDDSALYLCASSRATGYEQYFGPGTRLTVT.